The 9 T cell receptor beta chains presented below share a single source sample, sequenced in a study of shared clonotypes between healthy human individuals. Sequencing used immunoSEQ multiplex PCR; TCRdb keeps in-frame clones, though not all of them. The sample shows 800,000 or so clones, 90% to 97% of them seen only once. Naive CD8 populations comprised CD45RO-negative cells positively selected for CCR7, excluding terminally differentiated effector memory CD45RA+ cells. Sequences were obtained from naive CD8+ T cells sorted from blood. The receptors shown here come from a man under 40 in good health.

The J gene is TRBJ2-7, the V gene TRBV7-2; D is ambiguous. Germline-derived CDR1 and CDR2 are SGHTA and FQGNSA. The CDR3 contains 15 residues. The V and J ends lost 5 bases and 4 bases respectively, with 18 bases between them. CDR3 DNA sequence: TGTGCCAGCAGCCAAATTAATCGAGAAGGTTACGAGCAGTACTTC. Translating it yields CASSQINREGYEQYF.

With respect to this clone: This sample also contains other DNA sequences that code for the same CDR3. The rearrangement uses TRBV11-2 and TRBJ2-7, with D perhaps TRBD2 (6 bases). Germline V gene lookup returns CDR1 SGHAT and CDR2 FQNNGV. The CDR3 is 14 residues long. The ends were cut back, 3 bases at V and 0 bases at J, with 9 bases in the middle. CDR3: CASSFGTGSYEQYF. The CDR3 DNA sequence: TGTGCCAGCAGCTTCGGGACTGGCTCCTACGAGCAGTACTTC.

V gene TRBV9 combines with J gene TRBJ1-2; D call uncertain. The V gene lost 4 bases and the J gene lost 2 bases, with 6 bases spanning the gap. CDR1 and CDR2 from the germline V gene are SGDLS and YYNGEE. This CDR3 is built from 12 residues. CDR3 region: CASSSQNYGYTF. The CDR3 nucleotides are TGTGCCAGCAGCTCCCAAAACTATGGCTACACCTTC.

V and J are TRBV7-9 and TRBJ1-1; 7 nucleotides align to TRBD1. The CDR3 length is 14 residues. Looked up from germline, CDR1 is SEHNR and CDR2 is FQNEAQ (reference sequence). The J segment lost 5 bases and the V segment lost 5 bases, leaving 8 bases of the junction unmatched. The CDR3 bases are TGTGCCAGCAGCCTACAAGGGGGCCGGACTGAAGCTTTCTTT. This encodes CASSLQGGRTEAFF.

Only one count was recorded for this clone. This chain links TRBV7-3 with TRBJ2-1; the match to TRBD2 covers 7 bases. Germline V lookup: CDR1 SGHTA, CDR2 FQGTGA. After removal of 2 bases from V and 5 bases from J, the junction contained 9 bases not matched to a gene. The CDR3 is made up of 16 amino acids. The CDR3 loop reads CASSLGPGGQDNEQFF. The CDR3 DNA sequence: TGTGCCAGCAGCTTAGGGCCGGGAGGCCAGGACAATGAGCAGTTCTTC. Using reference TRBV7-3 and TRBJ2-1 for the parts outside the CDR3, the full variable domain is GAGVSQTPSNKVTEKGKYVELRCDPISGHTALYWYRQSLGQGPEFLIYFQGTGAADDSGLPNDRFFAVRPEGSVSTLKIQRTERGDSAVYLCASSLGPGGQDNEQFFGPGTRLTVL.

In DNA, the CDR3 is TGTGCCAGCAGCGTAGACGGGACCATCACAGATACGCAGTATTTT. It is translated as CASSVDGTITDTQYF. The chain combines TRBV9 with TRBJ2-3; either TRBD1 or TRBD2 may supply D (5 bases each). V lost 0 bases, J lost 2 bases, and 10 bases lay in between. The CDR3 is made up of 15 amino acids. CDR1 is SGDLS and CDR2 is YYNGEE in the germline V gene. Full variable domain (remainder filled in from reference TRBV9 and TRBJ2-3): DSGVTQTPKHLITATGQRVTLRCSPRSGDLSVYWYQQSLDQGLQFLIQYYNGEERAKGNILERFSAQQFPDLHSELNLSSLELGDSALYFCASSVDGTITDTQYFGPGTRLTVL.

For this clone: The germline gene is not matched at one end of the junction; a read error may be the cause. Other DNA sequences of this sample code for an identical CDR3. The CDR3 DNA follows: TGTGCCAGCAGTTTAGCGGGCCCTTACGAGCAGTACTTC. Translation gives CASSLAGPYEQYF. The rearrangement uses TRBV7-2 and TRBJ2-7; 7 positions match TRBD2. Germline CDR1 is SGHTA and CDR2 is FQGNSA. The CDR3 covers 13 residues. Combining the CDR3 with reference TRBV7-2 and TRBJ2-7 gives the whole variable domain GAGVSQSPSNKVTEKGKDVELRCDPISGHTALYWYRQSLGQGLEFLIYFQGNSAPDKSGLPSDRFSAERTGGSVSTLTIQRTQQEDSAVYLCASSLAGPYEQYFGPGTRLTVT.

V usage is TRBV28 and J usage is TRBJ2-7; 11 bases align to TRBD2. Germline CDR1 MDHEN, CDR2 SYDVKM. CDR3 size: 13 residues. The trim removed 5 bases at V and 5 bases at J, leaving 2 bases unmatched. The CDR3 coding sequence is TGTGCCAGCAGTACACTAGCGGGAGACGAGCAGTACTTC. Translation: CASSTLAGDEQYF.

V gene TRBV7-9 combines with J gene TRBJ2-5; D may be TRBD2 (7 bases). Germline V gene sequence: CDR1 SEHNR, CDR2 FQNEAQ (reference sequence). V was pared by 4 bases and J by 6 bases, with 15 bases between. The CDR3 runs to 14 residues. The CDR3: CASSWGGPGQTQYF. CDR3 nucleotide sequence: TGTGCCAGCAGCTGGGGGGGCCCCGGTCAGACCCAGTACTTC. Drawing the rest from reference TRBV7-9 and TRBJ2-5, the complete variable domain is DTGVSQNPRHKITKRGQNVTFRCDPISEHNRLYWYRQTLGQGPEFLTYFQNEAQLEKSRLLSDRFSAERPKGSFSTLEIQRTEQGDSAMYLCASSWGGPGQTQYFGPGTRLLVL.